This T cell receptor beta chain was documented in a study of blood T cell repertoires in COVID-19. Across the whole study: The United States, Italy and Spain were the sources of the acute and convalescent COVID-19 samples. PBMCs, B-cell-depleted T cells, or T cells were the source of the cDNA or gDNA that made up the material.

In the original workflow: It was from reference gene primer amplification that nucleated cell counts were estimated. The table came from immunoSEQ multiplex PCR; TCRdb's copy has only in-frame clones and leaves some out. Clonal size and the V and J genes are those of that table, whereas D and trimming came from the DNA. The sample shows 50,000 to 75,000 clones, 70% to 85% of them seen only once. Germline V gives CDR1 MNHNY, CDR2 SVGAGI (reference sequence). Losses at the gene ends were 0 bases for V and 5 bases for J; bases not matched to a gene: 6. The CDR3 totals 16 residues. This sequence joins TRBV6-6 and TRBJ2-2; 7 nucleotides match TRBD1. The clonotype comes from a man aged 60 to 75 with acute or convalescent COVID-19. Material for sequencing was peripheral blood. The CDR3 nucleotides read TGTGCCAGCAGTTACTCGATAGGGGGCGGGACCGGGGAGCTGTTTTTT. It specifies CASSYSIGGGTGELFF.